The 6 T cell receptor beta chains listed next were all sequenced from one sample in a study of T cells in Graves' hyperthyroidism and ophthalmopathy. From RNA transcripts, TCR beta CDR3 regions were amplified. First-round RT-PCR of the TCR CDR3 relied on the HTBI primer set. TCRdb processed the multiplex PCR reads anew with MiXCR; each CDR3 protein has one entry. The table has some 570,000 distinct CDR3 sequences, more than 13% seen once. Sequences were obtained from blood. The source of these receptors is a woman aged 18-35 years with Graves' ophthalmopathy.

This clonotype was found many times. This chain connects TRBV7-9 to TRBJ1-1, with 8 bases matching TRBD1. The germline V gene has CDR1 SEHNR and CDR2 FQNEAQ (reference sequence). V dropped 4 bases and J dropped 3; count of bases not matched to a gene: 10. The CDR3 consists of 16 residues. In nucleotides, the CDR3 is TGTGCCAGCAGCTCAACAACAGGGGGAAGGGACACTGAAGCTTTCTTT. As protein: CASSSTTGGRDTEAFF.

This clonotype was seen many times. This chain uses TRBV27 with TRBJ2-7; 7 positions match TRBD1. The CDR3 contains 15 residues. CDR1 and CDR2 from the germline V gene are MNHEY and SMNVEV (reference sequence). V dropped 7 bases and J dropped 2; count of bases not matched to a gene: 11. For the CDR3, the DNA is TGTGCCAGCAAAATTCGGCCCGGACAGGCCTACGAGCAGTACTTC. It yields the protein CASKIRPGQAYEQYF.

The chain employs TRBV7-6 and TRBJ2-5; 10 positions match TRBD2. There are 16 residues in the CDR3. V lost 5 bases and J lost 5; bases outside the gene matches: 11. Per germline, CDR1 SGHVS and CDR2 FNYEAQ. In DNA form, the CDR3 reads TGTGCCAGCAGCCCCCACCTAGCGGGAGTTTCTGAGACCCAGTACTTC. Encoded protein: CASSPHLAGVSETQYF.

This clonotype has at least ten counts. CDR3 sequence (DNA): TGCAGTGCTTTCCCAGGACAGGGGAGAAAGACCCAGTACTTC. The encoded protein is CSAFPGQGRKTQYF. The chain carries TRBV20-1 and TRBJ2-5, with 9 bases that match TRBD1. With V trimmed by 5 bases and J by 6 bases, 10 bases remained unmatched. The CDR3 loop spans 14 amino acids. Germline loops: CDR1 DFQATT, CDR2 SNEGSKA (reference sequence).

This clonotype showed up many times. V and J are TRBV3-1 and TRBJ2-7, with 15 bases identical to TRBD2. V lost 1 base, J lost 6 bases, and 10 bases stayed unmatched. The CDR3 runs to 18 residues. Germline values: CDR1 LGHDT, CDR2 YNNKEL (reference sequence). CDR3 nucleotide sequence: TGTGCCAGCAGCCAAGTTTGGGAACCGGGACTAGCGGGAGGCGAGCAGTACTTC. Translating it yields CASSQVWEPGLAGGEQYF.

This chain connects TRBV7-9 to TRBJ2-1; 11 bases agree with TRBD1. V lost 4 bases, J lost 2 bases, and 7 bases stayed unmatched. Germline loops: CDR1 SEHNR, CDR2 FQNEAQ (reference sequence). The CDR3 has 17 residues. The CDR3 is CASSSPRDRGTYNEQFF. CDR3 DNA sequence: TGTGCCAGCAGCTCCCCCCGGGACAGGGGGACCTACAATGAGCAGTTCTTC.